Presented here are 10 T cell receptor beta chains from one specimen sequenced in a study of cytomegalovirus exposure and HLA in healthy donors. This PCR relied on a set of 60 Vbeta primers and 13 Jbeta primers. TCRdb keeps only in-frame clones here, not all; method: immunoSEQ multiplex PCR. The repertoire holds 150,000 or so clones, with less than 85% as singletons. The source material was PBMCs. These receptors were obtained from a woman aged 60-70 years in good health and CMV-seropositive.

This clone was seen once. The V gene is TRBV7-8, the J gene TRBJ2-3; 7 bases fit TRBD2. This CDR3 is built from 16 residues. Trimming cost V 5 bases and J 0 bases; bases outside gene matches: 8. In germline, CDR1 is SGHVS, CDR2 FQNEAQ. The CDR3 bases are TGTGCCAGCAGCCCGACTAGCAGCTTTAGCACAGATACGCAGTATTTT. Translating it yields CASSPTSSFSTDTQYF.

This chain links TRBV21-1 with TRBJ1-1; no check of the table's D call, TRBD1, against the DNA was made. TRBV21-1 is a listed pseudogene. The CDR3 length is 18 residues. CDR3 sequence: CASSTSIRDNEGNTEAFF. The CDR3 bases are TGTGCCAGCAGCACTAGTATCCGGGACAACGAGGGGAACACTGAAGCTTTCTTT.

This clone was seen a handful of times. The CDR3 is CASSYRGATGNTIYF. The CDR3, as DNA: TGTGCCAGCAGTTACCGGGGGGCGACCGGAAACACCATATATTTT. This chain connects TRBV6-5 to TRBJ1-3; weak D call: TRBD1 (6 bases). There are 15 residues in the CDR3. The germline CDR1 and CDR2 sequences are MNHEY and SVGAGI. The V and J ends lost 2 bases and 4 bases respectively, with 12 bases between them.

This clone has more than one count but fewer than ten. The same CDR3 can be traced to other DNA sequences in this sample. This chain uses TRBV2 with TRBJ2-7; D ambiguous. Germline values: CDR1 SNHLY, CDR2 FYNNEI. CDR3 size: 11 residues. Trimming cost V 5 bases and J 3 bases, with 5 bases left between them. CDR3 loop: CASSPLYEQYF. CDR3 DNA: TGTGCCAGCAGTCCTCTCTACGAGCAGTACTTC.

The sample holds one count of this clone. This chain links TRBV28 with TRBJ2-5, with 9 bases matching TRBD2. The CDR3 extends over 14 amino acids. The germline V gene has CDR1 MDHEN and CDR2 SYDVKM. V trimming: 6 bases; J trimming: 4 bases; junction bases outside the gene matches: 6. The CDR3 sequence: CASRTSGVRETQYF. CDR3 nucleotide sequence: TGTGCCAGCAGGACTAGCGGTGTCAGAGAGACCCAGTACTTC.

The genes are TRBV4-1 and TRBJ1-4, with a weak D call TRBD1 (5 bases). The CDR3 covers 15 residues. Trimming stripped 0 bases from V and 4 bases from J, with 9 bases between. In germline, CDR1 is MGHRA, CDR2 YSYEKL. The CDR3 protein is CASSQDGARNEKLFF. The CDR3 nucleotides are TGCGCCAGCAGCCAAGATGGGGCCCGTAATGAAAAACTGTTTTTT.

V is TRBV6-5 and J is TRBJ1-1, with D perhaps TRBD1 (6 bases). Trimming removed 5 bases at V and 3 bases at J, with 10 bases between. The germline gives CDR1 MNHEY, CDR2 SVGAGI. The CDR3 runs 13 residues. The CDR3 nucleotides read TGTGCCAGCAGTCGGGGGGCTGACACTGAAGCTTTCTTT. It codes for CASSRGADTEAFF.

The rearrangement links TRBV5-5 to TRBJ1-1, with D unclear. The CDR3 covers 12 residues. Germline V CDR1 and CDR2: SGHKS, YYEKEE (reference sequence). V dropped 2 bases and J dropped 8 bases, with 10 bases sitting between them. This CDR3 is CASSLVPEEAFF. In DNA, the CDR3 is TGTGCCAGCAGCTTAGTGCCAGAAGAAGCTTTCTTT.

The chain recombines TRBV5-4 with TRBJ2-5; the match to TRBD2 covers 9 bases. TRBJ2-7 explains the end of the DNA better; the J call may be wrong. The CDR3 consists of 17 residues. The germline V gene encodes CDR1 SGHNT and CDR2 YYREEE (reference sequence). For the CDR3, the DNA is TGTGCCAGCAGCTTGGGGGGGGCTAGCGGGAACCCCTACGAGCAGTACTTC. It specifies CASSLGGASGNPYEQYF.

This clone was observed a handful of times. This chain links TRBV5-4 with TRBJ1-1; weak D call: TRBD1 (6 bases). The CDR3 covers 14 residues. Germline V lookup: CDR1 SGHNT, CDR2 YYREEE (reference sequence). The germline V and J ends were trimmed by 0 bases and 6 bases, with 12 bases remaining between them. The CDR3 DNA reads TGTGCCAGCAGCTTGGACAGGGCCTCCCCTGAAGCTTTCTTT. Its protein is CASSLDRASPEAFF.